Detailed here is one T cell receptor beta chain. Use of 60 Vbeta and 13 Jbeta primers characterized the PCR. Original data processing: A later analysis tallied approximately 78 million unique TCR beta chains, some 10 million of them shared. Here immunoSEQ multiplex PCR was the method, and the copy in TCRdb shows in-frame clones only, minus some. V and J calls and clone size are those listed in that table; D and trimming were worked out from the DNA. The repertoire holds approximately 110,000 clones, roughly 76% seen once, with 7.7% in the top ten. These data are taken from a study of cytomegalovirus exposure and HLA in healthy donors. Germline V gene data show CDR1 as SGHTA and CDR2 as FQGTGA. CDR3 length: 15 residues. Trimming removed 2 bases from V and 8 bases from J; junction bases left unmatched: 8.

The J gene is TRBJ2-1, the V gene TRBV7-3, with TRBD2 identical over 8 bases. The sample taken for sequencing was PBMCs. This receptor was identified in a woman aged 45-65 years in good health and CMV-seropositive. This chain's CDR3 is CASSLGAGDVDEQFF. In DNA, the CDR3 is TGTGCCAGCAGCTTAGGAGCGGGGGATGTCGATGAGCAGTTCTTC.